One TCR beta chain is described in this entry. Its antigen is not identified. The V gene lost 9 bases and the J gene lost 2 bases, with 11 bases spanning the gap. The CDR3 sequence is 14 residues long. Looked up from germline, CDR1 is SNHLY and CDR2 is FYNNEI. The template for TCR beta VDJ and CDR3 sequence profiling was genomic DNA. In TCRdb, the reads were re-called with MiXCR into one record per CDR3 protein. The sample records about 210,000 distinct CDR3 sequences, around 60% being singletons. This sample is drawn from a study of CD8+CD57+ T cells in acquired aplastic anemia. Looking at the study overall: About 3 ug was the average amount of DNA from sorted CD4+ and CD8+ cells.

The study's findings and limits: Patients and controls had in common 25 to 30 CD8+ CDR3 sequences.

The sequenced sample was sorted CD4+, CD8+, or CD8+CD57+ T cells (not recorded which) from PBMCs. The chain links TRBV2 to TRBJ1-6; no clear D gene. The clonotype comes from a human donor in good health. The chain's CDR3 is CASRPLPYNSPLHF. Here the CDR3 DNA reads TGTGCCAGTAGACCGTTGCCCTATAATTCACCCCTCCACTTT.